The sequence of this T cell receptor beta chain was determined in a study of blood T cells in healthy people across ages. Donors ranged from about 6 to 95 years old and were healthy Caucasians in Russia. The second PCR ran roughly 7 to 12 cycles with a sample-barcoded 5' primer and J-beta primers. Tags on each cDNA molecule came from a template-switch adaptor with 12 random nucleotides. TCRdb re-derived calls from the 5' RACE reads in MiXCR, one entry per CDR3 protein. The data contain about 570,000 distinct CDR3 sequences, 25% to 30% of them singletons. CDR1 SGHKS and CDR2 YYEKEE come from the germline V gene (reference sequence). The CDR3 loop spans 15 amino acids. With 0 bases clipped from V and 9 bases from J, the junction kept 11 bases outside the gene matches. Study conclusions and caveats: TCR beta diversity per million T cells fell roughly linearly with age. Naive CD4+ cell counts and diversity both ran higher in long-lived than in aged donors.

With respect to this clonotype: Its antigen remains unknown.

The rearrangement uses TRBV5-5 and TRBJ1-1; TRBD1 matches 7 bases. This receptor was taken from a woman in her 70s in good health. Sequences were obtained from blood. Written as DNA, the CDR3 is TGTGCCAGCAGCTTGGAGGAGGGGGCTTCGTTGAAAGCTTTCTTT. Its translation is CASSLEEGASLKAFF.